The 11 T cell receptor beta chains presented below share a single source sample, sequenced in a study of T cells in Graves' hyperthyroidism and ophthalmopathy. Amplified TCR beta CDR3 regions came from RNA transcripts. TCR CDR3 underwent first-round RT-PCR with the HTBI primer set. TCRdb reprocessed the multiplex PCR reads via MiXCR and lists one record per CDR3 protein. The sample includes roughly 500,000 distinct CDR3 sequences, about 15% seen only once; the top ten take over 25%. The specimen was blood. These receptors originate from a woman between 25 and 40 years old with Graves' ophthalmopathy.

This clonotype was counted at least ten times. The rearrangement links TRBV5-5 to TRBJ2-5, with TRBD2 as a possible D gene (5 bases). V was trimmed by 1 base and J by 1 base, leaving 11 bases between them. The V gene's germline CDR1 is SGHKS and CDR2 YYEKEE (reference sequence). The CDR3 is made up of 15 amino acids. The CDR3 DNA reads TGTGCCAGCAGCTTGCTAGCAGCAAGCCAAGAGACCCAGTACTTC. Encoded protein: CASSLLAASQETQYF.

This clonotype was observed a handful of times. The V call is TRBV18, the J call TRBJ2-3; no clear D gene. Germline values: CDR1 KGHSH, CDR2 LQKENI. This CDR3 spans 14 amino acids. V was shortened by 3 bases and J by 2 bases, with 9 bases between the two germline ends. The CDR3 coding sequence is TGTGCCAGCTCACCGGGAAGTACCACAGATACGCAGTATTTT. Amino acid sequence: CASSPGSTTDTQYF.

This clonotype was picked up many times. V gene TRBV7-8 combines with J gene TRBJ1-5; D gene unclear. The CDR3 is made up of 13 amino acids. V shed 1 base and J shed 4 bases, with 5 bases lying between them. Germline V lookup: CDR1 SGHVS, CDR2 FQNEAQ. The CDR3 DNA is TGTGCCAGCAGCTTAGGCAGGAATCAGCCCCAGCATTTT. This gives the protein CASSLGRNQPQHF.

The chain couples TRBV12-3 or TRBV12-4 to TRBJ2-2; D is ambiguous. V was pared by 1 base and J by 6 bases, with 12 bases between. This CDR3 is 15 amino acids long. CDR3 sequence (DNA): TGTGCCAGCAGTTTAGGAGCCCTAGAATCCGGGGAGCTGTTTTTT. This translates into CASSLGALESGELFF.

This clonotype was detected ten times or more. This rearrangement joins TRBV25-1 to TRBJ2-7, with a tentative D call TRBD2 (5 bases). This CDR3 comprises 13 residues. Trimming pared 7 bases from V and 0 bases from J, leaving 10 bases between. CDR1 is MGHDK and CDR2 is SYGVNS in the germline V gene. CDR3 amino acids: CASKIGSSYEQYF. The CDR3 nucleotides read TGTGCCAGCAAGATAGGGAGCTCCTACGAGCAGTACTTC.

This clonotype has a count of ten or more. The chain recombines TRBV20-1 with TRBJ2-3; D gene uncertain. CDR3 length: 14 residues. Per germline, CDR1 DFQATT and CDR2 SNEGSKA (reference sequence). V lost 1 base and J lost 5, with 13 bases in between. The CDR3 DNA reads TGCAGTGCTAGAGTTGGCGGTTTGGGAGATACGCAGTATTTT. Its translation is CSARVGGLGDTQYF.

This clonotype appeared many times. The chain carries TRBV20-1 and TRBJ1-6; a possible D gene is TRBD1 (5 bases). Germline V gene sequence: CDR1 DFQATT, CDR2 SNEGSKA (reference sequence). This CDR3 region has 13 residues. V lost 4 bases and J 6 bases, leaving 10 bases between the germline ends. In DNA form, the CDR3 reads TGCAGTGCTACTGGGACGGTTAATTCACCCCTCCACTTT. It yields the protein CSATGTVNSPLHF.

The chain joins TRBV9 to TRBJ2-2; 7 bases are a match to TRBD2. Germline V gene lookup returns CDR1 SGDLS and CDR2 YYNGEE. The CDR3 spans 16 residues. V shed 1 base, J shed 5 bases, and the junction held 8 bases outside the gene matches. The DNA of the CDR3 is TGTGCCAGCAGCGTACCCTTCTGGGGGGGGACCGGGGAGCTGTTTTTT. Translating gives CASSVPFWGGTGELFF.

Many counts were recorded for this clonotype. V gene TRBV28 combines with J gene TRBJ2-2, with TRBD1 identical over 9 bases. The CDR3 length is 15 residues. V was pared by 3 bases and J by 5 bases, with 4 bases of the junction left unmatched. Germline V gene sequence: CDR1 MDHEN, CDR2 SYDVKM. The CDR3 DNA follows: TGTGCCAGCAGTTTTACGGGACAGGGAACCGGGGAGCTGTTTTTT. Its protein product is CASSFTGQGTGELFF.

A remark on this clonotype: A single base separates this from a much larger clone, so it may be a read error. The V and J genes are TRBV27 and TRBJ2-7, with a weak D call TRBD1 (5 bases). CDR1 and CDR2 from the germline V gene are MNHEY and SMNVEV (reference sequence). CDR3 length equals 14 residues. V lost 10 bases to trimming and J lost 2 bases, with 18 bases between them. Here the CDR3 DNA reads TGTGCCAACAGCCCAGGGAATTCCCCCTACGAGCAGTACTTC. This sequence encodes CANSPGNSPYEQYF.

There are many counts of this clonotype. DNA of the CDR3: TGTGCCACCAGCCGGGGGTGGAACTATGGCTACACCTTC. Protein product: CATSRGWNYGYTF. This chain links TRBV15 with TRBJ1-2, with D tentatively TRBD1 (5 bases). The CDR3 is 13 amino acids. Germline V gene data show CDR1 as LNHNV and CDR2 as YYDKDF (reference sequence). V was clipped by 5 bases and J by 2 bases, with 9 bases between them.